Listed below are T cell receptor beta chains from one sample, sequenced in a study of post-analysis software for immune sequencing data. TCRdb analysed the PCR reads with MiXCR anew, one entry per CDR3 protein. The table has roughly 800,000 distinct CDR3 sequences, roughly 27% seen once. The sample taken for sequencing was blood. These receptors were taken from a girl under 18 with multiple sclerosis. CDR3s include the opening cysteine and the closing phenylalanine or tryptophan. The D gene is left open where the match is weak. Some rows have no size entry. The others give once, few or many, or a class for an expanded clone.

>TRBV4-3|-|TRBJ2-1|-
TGCGCCAGCAGCCAAGATCGGAGTGAGCAGTTCTTC
CASSQDRSEQFF
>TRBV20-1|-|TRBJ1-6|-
TGCAGTGCCTCACCCGGGACATACCATTCACCCCTCCACTTT
CSASPGTYHSPLHF
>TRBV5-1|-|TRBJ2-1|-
TGCGCCAGCAGCTCCGGTGGCGGACAGTTCTACAATGAGCAGTTCTTC
CASSSGGGQFYNEQFF
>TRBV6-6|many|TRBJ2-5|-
TGTGCCAGCAGTTACGGTCAAGAGACCCAGTACTTC
CASSYGQETQYF
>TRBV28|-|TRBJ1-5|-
TGTGCCAGCAGTTTTCACAGGGCCCCATCCAATCAGCCCCAGCATTTT
CASSFHRAPSNQPQHF
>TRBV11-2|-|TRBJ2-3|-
TGTGCCAGCAGCTTAGAGGGGGTAGGCACAGATACGCAGTATTTT
CASSLEGVGTDTQYF
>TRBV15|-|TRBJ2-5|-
TGTGCCACCAGCGGCCCTGGGGGTCGTGAGACCCAGTACTTC
CATSGPGGRETQYF
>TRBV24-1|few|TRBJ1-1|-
TGTGCCACCAGTGATGCCCCGGGATTGAACACTGAAGCTTTCTTT
CATSDAPGLNTEAFF
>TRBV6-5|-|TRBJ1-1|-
TGTGCCAGCAGTGCGGGGCCACAACGGGGCACTGAAGCTTTCTTT
CASSAGPQRGTEAFF
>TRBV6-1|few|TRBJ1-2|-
TGTGCCAGCAGTGAGTCCGGGGTCTATGGCTACACCTTC
CASSESGVYGYTF
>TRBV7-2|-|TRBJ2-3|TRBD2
TGTGCCGGCAGCCGGGGACTAGCGGGACCAGATACGCAGTATTTT
CAGSRGLAGPDTQYF
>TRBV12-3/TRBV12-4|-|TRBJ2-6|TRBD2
TGTGCCAGCAGTCCAGGACTAGCGGGCCCGCCGGGCGGGGCCAACGTCCTGACTTTC
CASSPGLAGPPGGANVLTF
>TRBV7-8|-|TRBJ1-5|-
TGTGCCAGCAGCTTAGTTTCGGGGGCCGGTAGCAATCAGCCCCAGCATTTT
CASSLVSGAGSNQPQHF
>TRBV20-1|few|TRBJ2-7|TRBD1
TGCAGTGCTCTGTGGGGACAGGGCTCGGGGGAGCAGTACTTC
CSALWGQGSGEQYF
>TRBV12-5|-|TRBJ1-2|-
TGTGCTAGTGGTTCCGGGACCGATCCCTATGGCTACACCTTC
CASGSGTDPYGYTF
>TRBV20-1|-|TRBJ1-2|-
TGCAGTGCGATACGGGGGGCCAGAAGTGGCTACACCTTC
CSAIRGARSGYTF
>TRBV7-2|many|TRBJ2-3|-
TGTGCCAGCAGCTCAGGGGACCTAACCCACCGATTTGAGTATTTT
CASSSGDLTHRFEYF
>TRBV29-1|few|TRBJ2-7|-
TGCAGCGTTGAGGACGACTACGAGCAGTACTTC
CSVEDDYEQYF
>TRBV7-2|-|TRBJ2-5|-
TGTGCCAGCAGCCGGCGGGTCGGGTGGGATACCCAGTACTTC
CASSRRVGWDTQYF
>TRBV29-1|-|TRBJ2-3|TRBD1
TGCAGCGTTGAGAGACAGGGAATTGATACGCAGTATTTT
CSVERQGIDTQYF
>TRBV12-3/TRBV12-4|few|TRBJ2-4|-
TGTGCCAGCAGTTTATCGCTTATGGGGAACATTCAGTACTTC
CASSLSLMGNIQYF
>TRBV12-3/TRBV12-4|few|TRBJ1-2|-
TGTGCCAGCACCGAGGGTCTGCGCTACACCTTC
CASTEGLRYTF
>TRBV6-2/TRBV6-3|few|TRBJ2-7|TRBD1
TGTGCCAGCAGCCGGACAGGGATTCCCTACGAGCAGTACTTC
CASSRTGIPYEQYF
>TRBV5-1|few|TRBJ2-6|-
TGCGCCAGCGGCCCTGTGAACTCTGGGGCCAACGTCCTGACTTTC
CASGPVNSGANVLTF
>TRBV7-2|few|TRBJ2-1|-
TGTGCCAGCAGCTCGCCACGGGATCCCAGGGATGAGCAGTTCTTC
CASSSPRDPRDEQFF
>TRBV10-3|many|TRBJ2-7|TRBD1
TGTGCCATCAGTGACGGGACAGCCTACGAGCAGTACTTC
CAISDGTAYEQYF
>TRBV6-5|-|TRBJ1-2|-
TGTGCCAGCAGTAGGACAGCCGAGGACTATGGCTACACCTTC
CASSRTAEDYGYTF
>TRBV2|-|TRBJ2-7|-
TGTGCCAGCAGTGAAGAAGCGGATTACGAGCAGTACTTC
CASSEEADYEQYF
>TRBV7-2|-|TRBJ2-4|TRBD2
TGTGCCAGCAGCCCCCGGGGCGGGGGGGTCCTGACAGCCAAAAACATTCAGTACTTC
CASSPRGGGVLTAKNIQYF
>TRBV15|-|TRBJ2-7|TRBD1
TGTGCCGCCGACAGGGCCTACGAGCAGTACTTC
CAADRAYEQYF
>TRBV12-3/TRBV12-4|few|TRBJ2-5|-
TGTGCCAGCAGCGCACCAGGGCCCGGGGAGACCCAGTACTTC
CASSAPGPGETQYF
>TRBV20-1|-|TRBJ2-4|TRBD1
TGCAGTGCTAGAGCAGGGGACAGGGGACAGTACTTC
CSARAGDRGQYF
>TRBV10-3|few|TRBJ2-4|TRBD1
TGTGCCATCAGTGAGTCCTCAGGGGGCCCTGCCGAGGGCAACATTCAGTACTTC
CAISESSGGPAEGNIQYF
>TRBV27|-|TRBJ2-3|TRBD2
TGTACCAGCAAAGCTAGCGGGGGGCCGGGAGATACGCAGTATTTT
CTSKASGGPGDTQYF
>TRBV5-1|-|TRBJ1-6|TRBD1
TGCGCCAGCAGCTTGGGGGACAGGGGGGCGTCACCCCTCCACTTT
CASSLGDRGASPLHF
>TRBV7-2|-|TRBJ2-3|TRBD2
TGTGCCAGCAGCTTAGTCGCCCGGGGGGGGGATACGCAGTATTTT
CASSLVARGGDTQYF
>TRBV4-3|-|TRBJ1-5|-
TGCGCCAGCAGCCGCGGGGAGGGTCAGTCCCAGCATTTT
CASSRGEGQSQHF
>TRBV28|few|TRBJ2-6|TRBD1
TGTGCCAGCAGTTTAACCACAGGGGGGTTTTCTGGGGCCAACGTCCTGACTTTC
CASSLTTGGFSGANVLTF